A single sample gave rise to the 32 T cell receptor beta chains below, sequenced in a study of OX40 agonist ivuxolimab in advanced cancers. This table comes from immunoSEQ multiplex PCR, and its TCRdb copy is limited to in-frame clones, with some not included. This sample carries around 61,000 clones, roughly 85% of them seen once, and the ten largest clones take around 0.52%. Sequenced material: CD4+ or CD8+ T cells sorted from blood, taken in a trial of the OX40 agonist ivuxolimab. Receptors were obtained from an adult with an advanced solid tumor such as melanoma, head and neck, liver or kidney cancer.

This clone was detected a few times. This chain connects TRBV19 to TRBJ2-1; 11 nucleotides match TRBD2. The CDR3 runs to 14 residues. Germline trimming cut 5 bases from V and 7 bases from J; bases unmatched to any gene: 4. Germline CDR1 reads LNHDA; CDR2 reads SQIVND (reference sequence). The CDR3 DNA reads as TGTGCCAGTAGTCTAGCGGGAGGTACTAATGAGCAGTTCTTC. This codes for CASSLAGGTNEQFF. The variable domain in full, with the rest retrieved from reference TRBV19 and TRBJ2-1, is DGGITQSPKYLFRKEGQNVTLSCEQNLNHDAMYWYRQDPGQGLRLIYYSQIVNDFQKGDIAEGYSVSREKKESFPLTVTSAQKNPTAFYLCASSLAGGTNEQFFGPGTRLTVL.

This clone was counted between two and nine times. The rearrangement joins TRBV2 to TRBJ1-4, with a possible D match to TRBD1 (6 bases). The length of the CDR3 is 13 residues. V gave up 2 bases and J gave up 8 bases, with 9 bases separating them. Germline assignment: CDR1 SNHLY and CDR2 FYNNEI. The CDR3 sequence is CASSEQGREKLFF. CDR3 DNA: TGTGCCAGCAGTGAACAGGGGCGGGAAAAACTGTTTTTT.

The V and J genes are TRBV7-3 and TRBJ2-2; D is perhaps TRBD1 (6 bases). The length of the CDR3 is 15 residues. The V and J ends lost 5 bases and 1 base respectively, with 11 bases between them. Germline V lookup: CDR1 SGHTA, CDR2 FQGTGA. CDR3 sequence: CASSLQGGNTGELFF. CDR3 DNA sequence: TGTGCCAGCAGCCTCCAAGGGGGGAACACCGGGGAGCTGTTTTTT. The full variable domain, rest sourced from reference TRBV7-3 and TRBJ2-2, is GAGVSQTPSNKVTEKGKYVELRCDPISGHTALYWYRQSLGQGPEFLIYFQGTGAADDSGLPNDRFFAVRPEGSVSTLKIQRTERGDSAVYLCASSLQGGNTGELFFGEGSRLTVL.

The chain employs TRBV11-2 and TRBJ1-4, with unresolved D. From germline, CDR1 is SGHAT and CDR2 FQNNGV. The V and J ends lost 4 bases and 4 bases respectively, with 13 bases between them. The length of the CDR3 is 15 residues. Here the CDR3 reads CASSSRQNSNEKLFF. Written as DNA, the CDR3 is TGTGCCAGCAGCTCCAGACAAAATAGTAATGAAAAACTGTTTTTT.

This clone is classed as medium-sized (0.01 to 0.1%). J is TRBJ2-3 and V is TRBV4-1; the match to TRBD2 covers 7 bases. Trimming took 4 bases from V and 5 from J; bases not matched to a gene: 6. Germline CDR1 MGHRA, CDR2 YSYEKL. The CDR3 loop spans 14 amino acids. The CDR3: CASSLGGSGDTQYF. CDR3 DNA sequence: TGCGCCAGCAGCCTCGGGGGGAGTGGAGATACGCAGTATTTT.

The rearrangement joins TRBV6-1 to TRBJ2-2; 7 bases fit TRBD1. V lost 6 bases, J lost 3 bases, and 4 bases stayed unmatched. Germline CDR1 MNHNS, CDR2 SASEGT. The CDR3 is 14 amino acids. DNA of the CDR3: TGTGCCAGCAGCCCTGACAGGGACACCGGGGAGCTGTTTTTT. Amino acids: CASSPDRDTGELFF.

The CDR3 here is CASSLLTSGSNEQFF. In DNA, the CDR3 is TGTGCCAGCAGCTTACTGACTAGCGGGAGCAATGAGCAGTTCTTC. This chain joins TRBV7-6 and TRBJ2-1, with 12 bases identical to TRBD2. The CDR3 extends over 15 amino acids. The ends lost 2 bases at V and 6 bases at J; junction bases unmatched: 2. CDR1 and CDR2 (germline): SGHVS, FNYEAQ. The full variable domain, its missing parts supplied by reference TRBV7-6 and TRBJ2-1, is GAGVSQSPRYKVTKRGQDVALRCDPISGHVSLYWYRQALGQGPEFLTYFNYEAQQDKSGLPNDRFSAERPEGSISTLTIQRTEQRDSAMYRCASSLLTSGSNEQFFGPGTRLTVL.

The chain carries TRBV29-1 and TRBJ2-1; 11 nucleotides match TRBD2. The J segment lost 0 bases and the V segment lost 5 bases, leaving 15 bases of the junction unmatched. This CDR3 is built from 19 residues. Germline-derived CDR1 and CDR2 are SQVTM and ANQGSEA. The CDR3 here is CSVRVWGLAEQNSYNEQFF. The CDR3 region has the DNA TGCAGCGTTCGAGTGTGGGGACTAGCGGAGCAGAACTCCTACAATGAGCAGTTCTTC.

The chain employs TRBV19 and TRBJ2-4; the D call may be TRBD1 or TRBD2 (6 bases each). Germline-derived CDR1 and CDR2 are LNHDA and SQIVND (reference sequence). The CDR3 loop spans 15 amino acids. Trimming left V 5 bases short and J 5 bases short, with 16 bases between. The CDR3: CASSVQGGEENIQYF. DNA of the CDR3: TGTGCCAGTAGTGTACAGGGAGGAGAGGAAAACATTCAGTACTTC.

The chain is built from TRBV4-2 and TRBJ2-5; TRBD2 aligns across 12 bases. The germline gives CDR1 LGHNA, CDR2 YNFKEQ. The trim removed 0 bases at V and 0 bases at J, leaving 5 bases unmatched. The CDR3 contains 18 residues. This CDR3 is CASSQDLPSGRDQETQYF. The CDR3 nucleotides are TGTGCCAGCAGCCAAGACCTCCCTAGCGGGAGGGACCAAGAGACCCAGTACTTC.

The chain joins TRBV7-2 to TRBJ1-5, with D possibly being TRBD1 (5 bases). V shed 2 bases and J shed 10 bases, with 15 bases lying between them. This CDR3 is built from 14 residues. The germline V gene encodes CDR1 SGHTA and CDR2 FQGNSA. The CDR3 region has the DNA TGTGCCAGCAGCTTATCGGGGCTGGTGGATCCCCAGCATTTT. This encodes CASSLSGLVDPQHF.

J is TRBJ1-2 and V is TRBV11-2, with D perhaps TRBD1 (6 bases). Trimming removed 5 bases at V and 7 bases at J, with 20 bases between. From germline, CDR1 is SGHAT and CDR2 FQNNGV. The CDR3 runs 15 residues. CDR3 sequence reads: CASSPGPSRGLGYTF. DNA of the CDR3: TGTGCCAGCAGCCCAGGACCGTCCAGGGGTCTTGGCTACACCTTC.

CDR3 loop: CASSPPQGRGEAFF. The DNA for the CDR3 is TGTGCCAGCTCACCACCTCAGGGGAGGGGTGAAGCTTTCTTT. This rearrangement joins TRBV18 to TRBJ1-1; D may be TRBD1 (6 bases). Germline V CDR1 and CDR2: KGHSH, LQKENI. The CDR3 consists of 14 residues. V gave up 0 bases and J gave up 7 bases, with 12 bases separating them.

This sequence joins TRBV2 and TRBJ2-5, with D perhaps being TRBD1 or TRBD2 (5 bases each). The CDR3 is 15 residues long. CDR1 SNHLY and CDR2 FYNNEI come from the germline V gene. Between the trimmed V and J ends, which lost 3 bases and 0 bases, there was a span of 11 bases. CDR3 nucleotide sequence: TGTGCCAGCAGTGACTCGAGGGGTTACCAAGAGACCCAGTACTTC. It translates to CASSDSRGYQETQYF.

The chain employs TRBV19 and TRBJ1-4; D call uncertain. CDR3 length equals 16 residues. Germline assignment: CDR1 LNHDA and CDR2 SQIVND (reference sequence). V dropped 3 bases and J dropped 0 bases, with 11 bases sitting between them. The CDR3 is CASSITAIATNEKLFF. The CDR3 nucleotides read TGTGCCAGTAGTATTACAGCTATTGCAACTAATGAAAAACTGTTTTTT.

The count of this clone is one. The rearrangement joins TRBV10-3 to TRBJ2-2, with D perhaps TRBD1 (7 bases). Per germline, CDR1 ENHRY and CDR2 SYGVKD. The CDR3 totals 17 residues. Trimming removed 6 bases at V and 3 bases at J, with 20 bases between. CDR3 bases: TGTGCCATCAGGGGTCAGGGGGGAGGAAAGGACACCGGGGAGCTGTTTTTT. This translates into CAIRGQGGGKDTGELFF.

The chain has TRBV15 and TRBJ1-5; D uncertain. This CDR3 spans 13 amino acids. Germline-derived CDR1 and CDR2 are LNHNV and YYDKDF (reference sequence). Trimming shortened V by 0 bases and J by 8 bases, and 8 bases separated the two germline ends. The CDR3 nucleotides read TGTGCCACCAGCAGAGATCTGAAAAAGCCCCAGCATTTT. Protein product: CATSRDLKKPQHF.

The rearrangement links TRBV4-2 to TRBJ2-3, with D possibly matching TRBD2 (6 bases). The CDR3 extends over 15 amino acids. Germline CDR1 is LGHNA and CDR2 is YNFKEQ. The V end was cut by 4 bases, the J end by 4 bases, with 15 bases between. The CDR3 loop reads CASSPRAGSADTQYF. The CDR3 DNA follows: TGTGCCAGCAGCCCGAGAGCGGGCTCGGCAGATACGCAGTATTTT.

Here the CDR3 DNA reads TGTGCCACCGAGGACAGGGTCCGGGCTAACTATGGCTACACCTTC. Translation gives CATEDRVRANYGYTF. V and J are TRBV28 and TRBJ1-2, with TRBD1 identical over 8 bases. CDR3 length equals 15 residues. CDR1 is MDHEN and CDR2 is SYDVKM in the germline V gene. Unmatched junction bases numbered 10, after V lost 10 bases and J lost 0 bases.

The count of this clone is one. The gene calls are TRBV28 and TRBJ2-1; TRBD2 agrees at 7 bases. The trim removed 10 bases at V and 14 bases at J, leaving 8 bases unmatched. CDR1 MDHEN and CDR2 SYDVKM come from the germline V gene. The CDR3 is made up of 10 amino acids. The CDR3 loop reads CATSGEVKFF. As DNA, the CDR3 is TGTGCCACCAGCGGGGAGGTAAAGTTCTTC.

The rearrangement uses TRBV2 and TRBJ2-3; unclear D gene. Looked up from germline, CDR1 is SNHLY and CDR2 is FYNNEI. There are 11 residues in the CDR3. Deletions cut 5 bases from V and 7 bases from J, with 7 bases between. The CDR3 region has the DNA TGTGCCAGCAGTAACAGCAATACGCAGTATTTT. This codes for CASSNSNTQYF.

The chain is built from TRBV5-1 and TRBJ2-5, with TRBD2 identical over 12 bases. V lost 4 bases to trimming and J lost 5 bases; unmatched junction nucleotides: 9. The CDR3 has 16 residues. Germline assignment: CDR1 SGHRS and CDR2 YFSETQ. The CDR3 region has the DNA TGCGCCAGCAGCGGACGACTAGCGGGAGTTTCCGAGACCCAGTACTTC. Its translation is CASSGRLAGVSETQYF. Drawing the rest from reference TRBV5-1 and TRBJ2-5, the complete variable domain is KAGVTQTPRYLIKTRGQQVTLSCSPISGHRSVSWYQQTPGQGLQFLFEYFSETQRNKGNFPGRFSGRQFSNSRSEMNVSTLELGDSALYLCASSGRLAGVSETQYFGPGTRLLVL.

V is TRBV30 and J is TRBJ1-1; 7 bases match TRBD1. The germline V gene encodes CDR1 GTSNPN and CDR2 SVGIG (reference sequence). The CDR3 loop spans 12 amino acids. After removal of 4 bases from V and 11 bases from J, the junction contained 10 bases not matched to a gene. The CDR3 DNA sequence: TGTGCCTGGACTAGGGACAGTACCATGGCTTTCTTT. It translates to CAWTRDSTMAFF.

This clone came up once. The V gene is TRBV19, the J gene TRBJ2-3, with D perhaps TRBD2 (5 bases). The germline gives CDR1 LNHDA, CDR2 SQIVND (reference sequence). The length of the CDR3 is 13 residues. The V gene lost 6 bases and the J gene lost 0 bases, with 7 bases spanning the gap. The CDR3, as DNA: TGTGCCAGTAGCGGGATGAGCACAGATACGCAGTATTTT. It encodes CASSGMSTDTQYF.

The V gene is TRBV7-2, the J gene TRBJ1-4; tentatively, D is TRBD1 (5 bases). V was clipped by 6 bases and J by 7 bases, with 9 bases between them. The germline CDR1 and CDR2 sequences are SGHTA and FQGNSA. The CDR3 contains 12 residues. The CDR3 loop is CASSNGGEKLFF. The CDR3 DNA reads as TGTGCCAGCAGTAACGGGGGTGAAAAACTGTTTTTT.

This rearrangement joins TRBV21-1 to TRBJ2-3; the tabulated D call, TRBD1, remains unverified against the DNA. TRBV21-1 is a pseudogene. The CDR3 extends over 18 amino acids. This CDR3 is CASSTECRDTSRTDTQYF. The CDR3 DNA sequence: TGTGCCAGCAGCACAGAATGCCGGGACACCTCTCGCACAGATACGCAGTATTTT.

V and J are TRBV11-2 and TRBJ2-3; 8 nucleotides match TRBD2. CDR1 and CDR2 (germline): SGHAT, FQNNGV. After removal of 6 bases from V and 5 bases from J, the junction contained 10 bases not matched to a gene. The CDR3 runs to 15 residues. In DNA form, the CDR3 reads TGTGCCAGCAGGCCCATAGCGGGGCGGGGAGATACGCAGTATTTT. Protein product: CASRPIAGRGDTQYF.

V gene TRBV28 combines with J gene TRBJ2-7; tentative D call: TRBD2 (6 bases). From germline, CDR1 is MDHEN and CDR2 SYDVKM. The CDR3 has 17 amino acids. The V end lost 2 bases, the J end lost 0 bases, and 17 bases lay between the germline ends. The CDR3: CASSLGRLVGSSYEQYF. The DNA for the CDR3 is TGTGCCAGCAGTTTAGGGAGGCTAGTGGGGAGCTCCTACGAGCAGTACTTC.

This clone appeared a single time. The chain combines TRBV6-5 with TRBJ1-4, with 7 bases lining up with TRBD1. The V gene's germline CDR1 is MNHEY and CDR2 SVGAGI. Losses at the gene ends were 0 bases for V and 4 bases for J; bases not matched to a gene: 2. The CDR3 sequence is 15 residues long. CDR3 loop: CASSYSGTVNEKLFF. The CDR3 DNA reads TGTGCCAGCAGTTACTCGGGGACAGTTAATGAAAAACTGTTTTTT.

The CDR3: CASSFGTGGPYGYTF. CDR3 DNA: TGCGCCAGCAGCTTTGGGACAGGGGGTCCCTATGGCTACACCTTC. The chain carries TRBV5-1 and TRBJ1-2, with 11 bases matching TRBD1. This CDR3 has 15 amino acids. Germline trimming cut 2 bases from V and 4 bases from J; bases unmatched to any gene: 4. Germline V gives CDR1 SGHRS, CDR2 YFSETQ. Drawing the rest from reference TRBV5-1 and TRBJ1-2, the complete variable domain is KAGVTQTPRYLIKTRGQQVTLSCSPISGHRSVSWYQQTPGQGLQFLFEYFSETQRNKGNFPGRFSGRQFSNSRSEMNVSTLELGDSALYLCASSFGTGGPYGYTFGSGTRLTVV.

The chain couples TRBV11-2 to TRBJ1-5; 7 bases are a match to TRBD1. From germline, CDR1 is SGHAT and CDR2 FQNNGV. The CDR3 consists of 18 residues. Trimming took 5 bases from V and 6 from J; bases not matched to a gene: 19. Here the CDR3 reads CASSQVASTGTDIQPQHF. For the CDR3, the DNA is TGTGCCAGCAGCCAAGTAGCTTCAACCGGGACAGATATTCAGCCCCAGCATTTT.

The chain couples TRBV28 to TRBJ2-7, with 9 bases lining up with TRBD2. Germline lookup yields CDR1 MDHEN and CDR2 SYDVKM. The length of the CDR3 is 15 residues. J was trimmed by 6 bases and V by 7 bases; bases with no gene match: 13. The CDR3 DNA reads as TGTGCCAGCACCGAGCTCGCGGGAGGGATAGGCGAGCAGTACTTC. It codes for CASTELAGGIGEQYF.